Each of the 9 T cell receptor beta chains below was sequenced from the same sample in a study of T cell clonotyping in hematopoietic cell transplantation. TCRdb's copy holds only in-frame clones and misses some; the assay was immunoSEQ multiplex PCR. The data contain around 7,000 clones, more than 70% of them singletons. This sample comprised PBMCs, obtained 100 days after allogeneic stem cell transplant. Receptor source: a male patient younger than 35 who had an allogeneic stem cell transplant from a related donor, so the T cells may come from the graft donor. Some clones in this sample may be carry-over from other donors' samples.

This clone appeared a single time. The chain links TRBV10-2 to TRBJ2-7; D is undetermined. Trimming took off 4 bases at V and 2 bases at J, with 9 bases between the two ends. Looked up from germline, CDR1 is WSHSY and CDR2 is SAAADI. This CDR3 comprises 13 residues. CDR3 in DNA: TGCGCCAGCAGTGCGTACATCCCCTACGAGCAGTACGTC. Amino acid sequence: CASSAYIPYEQYV.

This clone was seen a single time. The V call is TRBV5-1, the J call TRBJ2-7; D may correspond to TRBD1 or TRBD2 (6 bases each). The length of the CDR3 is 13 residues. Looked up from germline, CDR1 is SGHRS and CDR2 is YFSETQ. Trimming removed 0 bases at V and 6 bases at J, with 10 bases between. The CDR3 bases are TGCGCCAGCAGCTTGGGGACAGCGGGCGAGCAGTACGTC. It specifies CASSLGTAGEQYV.

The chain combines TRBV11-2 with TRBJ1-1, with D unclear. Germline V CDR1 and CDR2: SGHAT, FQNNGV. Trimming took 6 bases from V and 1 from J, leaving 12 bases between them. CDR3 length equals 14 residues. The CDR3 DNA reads TGTGCCAGCAGGTCAGCTAGAGGGAACACTGAAGCTTTCTTT. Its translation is CASRSARGNTEAFF.

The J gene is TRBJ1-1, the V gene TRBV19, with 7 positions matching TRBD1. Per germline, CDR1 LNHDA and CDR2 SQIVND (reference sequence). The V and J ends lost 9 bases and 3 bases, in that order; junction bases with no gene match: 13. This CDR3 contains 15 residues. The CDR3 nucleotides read TGTGCCAGCTCAATCCCGGACAGGCTATACACTGAAGCTTTCTTT. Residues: CASSIPDRLYTEAFF.

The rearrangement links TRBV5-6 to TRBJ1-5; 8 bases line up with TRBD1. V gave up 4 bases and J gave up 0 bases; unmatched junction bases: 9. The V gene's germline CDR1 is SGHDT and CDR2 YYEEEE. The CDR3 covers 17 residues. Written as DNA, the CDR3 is TGTGCCAGCAGCCTAGGGACAGGCCGATATAGCAATCAGCCCCAGCATTTT. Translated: CASSLGTGRYSNQPQHF.

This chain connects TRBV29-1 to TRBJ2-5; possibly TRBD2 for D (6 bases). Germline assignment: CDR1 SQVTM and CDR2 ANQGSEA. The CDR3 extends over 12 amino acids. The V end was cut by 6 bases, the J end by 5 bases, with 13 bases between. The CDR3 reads CSVAGYSETQYF. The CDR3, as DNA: TGCAGCGTCGCGGGGTATTCGGAGACCCAGTACTTC.

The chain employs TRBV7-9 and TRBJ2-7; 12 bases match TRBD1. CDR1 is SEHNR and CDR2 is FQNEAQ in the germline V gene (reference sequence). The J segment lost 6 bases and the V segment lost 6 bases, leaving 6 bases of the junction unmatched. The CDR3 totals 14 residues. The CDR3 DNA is TGTGCCAGCAGTTCCGGGACAGGGGGCCCCGAGCAGTACGTC. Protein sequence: CASSSGTGGPEQYV.

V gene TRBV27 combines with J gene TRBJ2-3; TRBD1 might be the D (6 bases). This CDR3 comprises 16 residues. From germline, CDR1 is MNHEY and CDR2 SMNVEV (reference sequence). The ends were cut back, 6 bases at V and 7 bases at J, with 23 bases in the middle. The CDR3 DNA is TGTGCCAGCAGCCGACCAGGACAGTCCGGCCGCCATACGCAGTATTTT. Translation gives CASSRPGQSGRHTQYF.

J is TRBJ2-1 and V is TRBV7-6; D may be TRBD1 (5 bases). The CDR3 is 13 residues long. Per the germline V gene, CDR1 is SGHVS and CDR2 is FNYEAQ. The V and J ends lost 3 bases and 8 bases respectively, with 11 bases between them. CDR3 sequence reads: CASSFDSRYEQFF. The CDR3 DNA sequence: TGTGCCAGCAGCTTTGACAGCCGGTATGAGCAGTTCTTC.